These 12 T cell receptor beta chains share one sample of origin, sequenced in a study of early T cells in non-severe SARS-CoV-2 infection. TCRdb re-derived calls from the 5' RACE reads in MiXCR, one entry per CDR3 protein. The table shows approximately 85,000 distinct CDR3 sequences, with about 12% occurring only once. Sequencing input: whole blood. These receptors were taken from an adult who was a healthcare worker with PCR-confirmed SARS-CoV-2 infection or an uninfected control (not recorded which).

This clonotype was counted between two and nine times. The chain has TRBV5-1 and TRBJ2-1, with D tentatively TRBD2 (6 bases). CDR3 length equals 15 residues. Trimming took 1 base from V and 2 from J, leaving 10 bases between them. Per germline, CDR1 SGHRS and CDR2 YFSETQ. Here the CDR3 reads CASSLPGVTYNEQFF. The CDR3 nucleotides are TGCGCCAGCAGCTTGCCGGGAGTCACCTACAATGAGCAGTTCTTC.

This clonotype was detected ten times or more. The rearrangement uses TRBV3-1 and TRBJ1-5; no definite D call. Trimming pared 7 bases from V and 5 bases from J, leaving 18 bases between. Per the germline V gene, CDR1 is LGHDT and CDR2 is YNNKEL (reference sequence). The CDR3 has 15 amino acids. The chain's CDR3 is CASTRGSGSDQPQHF. CDR3 nucleotides: TGTGCCAGCACCCGAGGTTCGGGTTCCGATCAGCCCCAGCATTTT. Full variable domain (rest looked up from reference TRBV3-1 and TRBJ1-5): DTAVSQTPKYLVTQMGNDKSIKCEQNLGHDTMYWYKQDSKKFLKIMFSYNNKELIINETVPNRFSPKSPDKAHLNLHINSLELGDSAVYFCASTRGSGSDQPQHFGDGTRLSIL.

This clonotype was seen only a few times. The V call is TRBV6-6, the J call TRBJ2-3; 10 bases fit TRBD2. The J segment lost 2 bases and the V segment lost 2 bases, leaving 4 bases of the junction unmatched. The CDR3 has 16 residues. Germline CDR1 is MNHNY and CDR2 is SVGAGI (reference sequence). The CDR3 DNA sequence: TGTGCCAGCAGTTACGGGAGCGGGAGGGACACAGATACGCAGTATTTT. It specifies CASSYGSGRDTDTQYF.

This chain connects TRBV27 to TRBJ2-5, with a possible D match to TRBD2 (5 bases). The CDR3 runs 14 residues. The germline V gene encodes CDR1 MNHEY and CDR2 SMNVEV (reference sequence). V shed 8 bases and J shed 2 bases, with 15 bases lying between them. The CDR3 spells CASGIPDLQETQYF. CDR3 coding DNA: TGTGCCAGCGGCATCCCGGACTTACAAGAGACCCAGTACTTC.

In this sample, this clonotype turned up a few times. The rearrangement uses TRBV6-2 or TRBV6-3 and TRBJ2-1; 14 nucleotides line up with TRBD2. J lost 8 bases, V lost 0 bases, and 9 bases had no gene match. This CDR3 spans 18 amino acids. Germline V lookup: CDR1 MNHEY, CDR2 SVGEGT. CDR3 sequence reads: CASSYSETSGRALYEQFF. CDR3 in DNA: TGTGCCAGCAGTTACTCAGAGACTAGCGGGAGGGCCTTGTATGAGCAGTTCTTC.

CDR3 DNA: TGCAGCGTTTTTTTCGGGCCTAGCTCCTACAATGAGCAGTTCTTC. Protein product: CSVFFGPSSYNEQFF. V and J are TRBV29-1 and TRBJ2-1; no firm D call. V lost 5 bases and J 0 bases, leaving 14 bases between the germline ends. Germline-derived CDR1 and CDR2 are SQVTM and ANQGSEA. The CDR3 sequence is 15 residues long.

This clonotype was detected only a few times. CDR3 sequence: CASSWQGEDYGYTF. The CDR3 nucleotides read TGCGCCAGCAGCTGGCAGGGGGAAGACTATGGCTACACCTTC. V is TRBV5-1 and J is TRBJ1-2, with TRBD1 matching over 7 bases. The J segment lost 3 bases and the V segment lost 3 bases, leaving 5 bases of the junction unmatched. Germline V CDR1 and CDR2: SGHRS, YFSETQ. This CDR3 comprises 14 residues.

This clonotype has a handful of counts. V usage is TRBV27 and J usage is TRBJ1-2; perhaps TRBD1 as D (5 bases). Germline lookup yields CDR1 MNHEY and CDR2 SMNVEV (reference sequence). Trimming took 2 bases from V and 5 from J, leaving 9 bases between them. This CDR3 is built from 13 residues. CDR3 in DNA: TGTGCCAGCAGTTTAGGTGGGGCTTATGGCTACACCTTC. Translation: CASSLGGAYGYTF.

The genes are TRBV27 and TRBJ2-7; TRBD2 is a possible D gene (5 bases). Trimming stripped 4 bases from V and 7 bases from J, with 20 bases between. The CDR3 spans 15 residues. The germline CDR1 and CDR2 sequences are MNHEY and SMNVEV (reference sequence). The CDR3 spells CASSSQSGAPGEQYF. CDR3 sequence (DNA): TGTGCCAGCAGTTCTCAAAGTGGAGCCCCGGGGGAGCAGTACTTC.

The rearrangement uses TRBV29-1 and TRBJ2-7; D is ambiguous. Trimming pared 4 bases from V and 1 base from J, leaving 8 bases between. The germline V gene encodes CDR1 SQVTM and CDR2 ANQGSEA. The CDR3 totals 12 residues. This chain's CDR3 is CSVGDHSYEQYF. In DNA, the CDR3 is TGCAGCGTTGGAGATCATTCCTACGAGCAGTACTTC.

This clonotype was recorded at least ten times. The chain joins TRBV11-1 to TRBJ2-7; TRBD2 aligns across 8 bases. Germline V gene data show CDR1 as SGHAT and CDR2 as FQDESV (reference sequence). This CDR3 region has 15 residues. With 5 bases clipped from V and 1 base from J, the junction kept 7 bases outside the gene matches. The CDR3 DNA is TGTGCCAGCAGCGCCGGAGCGGGGGCTTCCTACGAGCAGTACTTC. Translated, it gives CASSAGAGASYEQYF.

This clonotype appeared many times. V usage is TRBV7-9 and J usage is TRBJ2-2; D is undetermined. Germline CDR1 SEHNR, CDR2 FQNEAQ (reference sequence). This CDR3 is built from 15 residues. Trimming left V 1 base short and J 1 base short, with 7 bases between. This CDR3 reads CASSLERGNTGELFF. The CDR3 DNA is TGTGCCAGCAGCTTAGAGCGTGGGAACACCGGGGAGCTGTTTTTT.